Following are 31 T cell receptor beta chains from one sample sequenced in a study of PD-L1 blockade in urothelial cancer. TCRdb's table, derived via immunoSEQ multiplex PCR, lists solely in-frame clones and lacks some. The profile covers about 120,000 clones, with around 89% appearing a single time and more than 1.5% taken by the ten largest. Time point defined: peripheral blood 6 weeks after treatment start. The source was PBMCs, collected around atezolizumab (anti-PD-L1) treatment. Receptors were obtained from a man aged 60 to 69 with urothelial cancer.

The chain joins TRBV29-1 to TRBJ1-1; no firm D call. V was clipped by 6 bases and J by 1 base, with 9 bases between them. Germline CDR1 reads SQVTM; CDR2 reads ANQGSEA. The CDR3 runs 12 residues. Written as DNA, the CDR3 is TGCAGCGTAGAAACACGGAACACTGAAGCTTTCTTT. It codes for CSVETRNTEAFF.

This CDR3 is CASSYGGGEKLFF. The CDR3 nucleotides are TGTGCCAGCAGTTACGGCGGGGGTGAAAAACTGTTTTTT. This sequence joins TRBV6-6 and TRBJ1-4; D is possibly TRBD1 (5 bases). The germline CDR1 and CDR2 sequences are MNHNY and SVGAGI (reference sequence). V was shortened by 2 bases and J by 7 bases, with 8 bases between the two germline ends. The CDR3 has 13 residues.

V and J are TRBV9 and TRBJ2-3; 13 nucleotides agree with TRBD2. Germline loops: CDR1 SGDLS, CDR2 YYNGEE. After removal of 5 bases from V and 2 bases from J, the junction contained 14 bases not matched to a gene. CDR3 size: 19 residues. The CDR3 DNA follows: TGTGCCAGCAGTGATTCCTCGACTAGCGGGGGGACTTACACAGATACGCAGTATTTT. This sequence encodes CASSDSSTSGGTYTDTQYF.

The rearrangement joins TRBV5-6 to TRBJ1-5; TRBD1 matches 8 bases. V shed 2 bases, J shed 1 base, and the junction held 5 bases outside the gene matches. Germline V gene data show CDR1 as SGHDT and CDR2 as YYEEEE. This CDR3 is built from 16 residues. As DNA, the CDR3 is TGTGCCAGCAGCTTTTCAGGGGGCAGGAGCAATCAGCCCCAGCATTTT. Protein product: CASSFSGGRSNQPQHF.

The chain recombines TRBV7-2 with TRBJ2-2; 14 bases match TRBD2. The CDR3 totals 17 residues. Losses at the gene ends were 5 bases for V and 4 bases for J; bases not matched to a gene: 6. Germline assignment: CDR1 SGHTA and CDR2 FQGNSA. In DNA form, the CDR3 reads TGTGCCAGCAGCCCTAAGACTAGCGGGGGGGTCACCGGGGAGCTGTTTTTT. Translation: CASSPKTSGGVTGELFF.

This clone was counted between two and nine times. The chain recombines TRBV19 with TRBJ1-1; TRBD1 might be the D (5 bases). Trimming pared 7 bases from V and 4 bases from J, leaving 13 bases between. Germline CDR1 and CDR2: LNHDA and SQIVND (reference sequence). There are 13 residues in the CDR3. The CDR3 protein is CASMGWGGTEAFF. The CDR3 DNA reads as TGTGCCAGTATGGGATGGGGGGGCACTGAAGCTTTCTTT.

This clone was observed once. The CDR3 here is CASSERQGYGYTF. CDR3 coding DNA: TGTGCCAGCAGTGAACGACAGGGGTATGGCTACACCTTC. The chain couples TRBV2 to TRBJ1-2; 8 positions agree with TRBD1. From germline, CDR1 is SNHLY and CDR2 FYNNEI. Trimming at V came to 2 bases and at J to 5 bases, leaving 1 base not matched to a gene. This CDR3 comprises 13 residues.

The chain has TRBV28 and TRBJ1-1; TRBD1 matches 7 bases. CDR1 is MDHEN and CDR2 is SYDVKM in the germline V gene. The CDR3 has 13 amino acids. The V and J ends lost 3 bases and 5 bases, in that order; junction bases with no gene match: 3. For the CDR3, the DNA is TGTGCCAGCAGTTTCTACAGGGGAACTGAAGCTTTCTTT. This codes for CASSFYRGTEAFF.

This chain connects TRBV4-1 to TRBJ1-4, with 7 bases matching TRBD1. CDR3 length: 16 residues. Germline V gene data show CDR1 as MGHRA and CDR2 as YSYEKL. V shed 2 bases and J 4 bases; nucleotides not matched to a gene: 7. The CDR3 region is CASSQTPGQINEKLFF. Here the CDR3 DNA reads TGCGCCAGCAGCCAAACCCCGGGACAGATTAATGAAAAACTGTTTTTT.

The rearrangement links TRBV4-1 to TRBJ2-7; no firm D call. Germline V gene data show CDR1 as MGHRA and CDR2 as YSYEKL. The V end lost 4 bases, the J end lost 5 bases, and 12 bases lay between the germline ends. The CDR3 is 13 amino acids. The CDR3 nucleotides read TGCGCCAGCAGCCTGTTGGTGGGCCACGAGCAGTACTTC. It is translated as CASSLLVGHEQYF.

The V gene is TRBV2, the J gene TRBJ1-1; TRBD1 might be the D (6 bases). Trimming removed 8 bases at V and 4 bases at J, with 17 bases between. The CDR3 is made up of 14 amino acids. CDR1 and CDR2 (germline): SNHLY, FYNNEI. CDR3 DNA sequence: TGTGCCAGCCAAGGGGGAGTACAGGGCACTGAAGCTTTCTTT. Translation: CASQGGVQGTEAFF. Full variable domain (outside the CDR3, taken from reference TRBV2 and TRBJ1-1): EPEVTQTPSHQVTQMGQEVILRCVPISNHLYFYWYRQILGQKVEFLVSFYNNEISEKSEIFDDQFSVERPDGSNFTLKIRSTKLEDSAMYFCASQGGVQGTEAFFGQGTRLTVV.

V is TRBV9 and J is TRBJ1-4; 9 bases are a match to TRBD1. The V gene end was trimmed by 4 bases and the J gene end by 5 bases; junction bases not matched to a gene: 6. CDR3 length: 15 residues. From germline, CDR1 is SGDLS and CDR2 YYNGEE. Here the CDR3 reads CASSTTGTGNEKLFF. The CDR3 coding sequence is TGTGCCAGCAGCACAACCGGGACAGGGAATGAAAAACTGTTTTTT.

This chain connects TRBV4-2 to TRBJ1-1, with TRBD1 identical over 7 bases. Germline V gene sequence: CDR1 LGHNA, CDR2 YNFKEQ. CDR3 size: 16 residues. The ends lost 5 bases at V and 1 base at J; junction bases unmatched: 10. The CDR3 sequence: CASSEGDTGENTEAFF. The CDR3 DNA sequence: TGTGCCAGCAGCGAGGGGGACACAGGGGAGAACACTGAAGCTTTCTTT.

This chain connects TRBV2 to TRBJ2-5; D perhaps matches TRBD1 (6 bases). Germline CDR1 and CDR2: SNHLY and FYNNEI. V shed 6 bases and J shed 1 base, with 12 bases lying between them. The CDR3 covers 14 residues. In nucleotides, the CDR3 is TGTGCCAGCAGCGCCGGACAGAGCCAAGAGACCCAGTACTTC. Amino acids: CASSAGQSQETQYF.

The CDR3 nucleotides read TGCGCCAGCAGCGTGGGCAGGGGAACATTGGACATTCAGTACTTC. Translation gives CASSVGRGTLDIQYF. The chain employs TRBV5-1 and TRBJ2-4; a possible D gene is TRBD1 (6 bases). CDR1 SGHRS and CDR2 YFSETQ come from the germline V gene. Trimming cost V 4 bases and J 8 bases, with 19 bases left between them. The CDR3 has 15 residues.

V usage is TRBV28 and J usage is TRBJ2-5, with D perhaps matching TRBD1 (6 bases). The germline V and J ends were trimmed by 8 bases and 4 bases, with 14 bases remaining between them. The length of the CDR3 is 13 residues. Germline CDR1 and CDR2: MDHEN and SYDVKM. As DNA, the CDR3 is TGTGCCAGCTATATTGGCAGGGGAGAGACCCAGTACTTC. It is translated as CASYIGRGETQYF.

The chain is built from TRBV6-1 and TRBJ2-5; 15 bases agree with TRBD2. V shed 3 bases, J shed 5 bases, and the junction held 13 bases outside the gene matches. This CDR3 has 19 residues. Germline V gene lookup returns CDR1 MNHNS and CDR2 SASEGT. CDR3 nucleotides: TGTGCCAGCAGTGATAGGTCCCGGGGACTAGCGGGAGGAAGGGAGACCCAGTACTTC. Translation gives CASSDRSRGLAGGRETQYF.

The gene calls are TRBV18 and TRBJ1-2, with a tentative D call TRBD1 (6 bases). Germline V gene lookup returns CDR1 KGHSH and CDR2 LQKENI. This CDR3 region has 15 residues. V shed 2 bases and J shed 4 bases, with 14 bases lying between them. CDR3 nucleotides: TGTGCCAGCTCACCATCCGGTGGACAGCCCTATGGCTACACCTTC. Protein sequence: CASSPSGGQPYGYTF.

This clone was seen only a few times. This chain links TRBV27 with TRBJ1-1; the D is unclear. Trimming left V 3 bases short and J 4 bases short, with 9 bases between. Germline V gene data show CDR1 as MNHEY and CDR2 as SMNVEV (reference sequence). The CDR3 sequence is 13 residues long. The CDR3 DNA is TGTGCCAGCAGTTTGTGGAGAACCACTGAAGCTTTCTTT. This translates into CASSLWRTTEAFF.

The chain combines TRBV6-5 with TRBJ1-1, with 7 bases aligning to TRBD1. V gave up 0 bases and J gave up 6 bases; unmatched junction bases: 7. Germline V gene lookup returns CDR1 MNHEY and CDR2 SVGAGI. CDR3 size: 15 residues. The CDR3 nucleotides are TGTGCCAGCAGTTACTCCCCGCGGGACAGCCCTGAAGCTTTCTTT. Protein sequence: CASSYSPRDSPEAFF.

The rearrangement uses TRBV6-1 and TRBJ1-2, with D possibly being TRBD1 (5 bases). The CDR3 is 15 residues long. V was trimmed by 7 bases and J by 3 bases, leaving 18 bases between them. From germline, CDR1 is MNHNS and CDR2 SASEGT. For the CDR3, the DNA is TGTGCCAGCATTCGACAGCTTGCACATGACTATGGCTACACCTTC. As protein: CASIRQLAHDYGYTF.

The chain couples TRBV5-1 to TRBJ2-7, with D perhaps TRBD1 (5 bases). With 5 bases removed from V and 6 bases from J, the gap between germline ends came to 15 bases. Germline assignment: CDR1 SGHRS and CDR2 YFSETQ. The length of the CDR3 is 13 residues. DNA for the CDR3: TGCGCCAGCAGTTCGGCCCAGGGCGGCGAGCAGTACTTC. Translation gives CASSSAQGGEQYF.

V and J are TRBV19 and TRBJ2-4; 9 positions match TRBD1. The V gene's germline CDR1 is LNHDA and CDR2 SQIVND (reference sequence). The CDR3 is made up of 16 amino acids. J lost 5 bases, V lost 5 bases, and 10 bases had no gene match. CDR3 DNA: TGTGCCAGTAGTCCTCGCGGGACAGGGAGGGAAAACATTCAGTACTTC. Translating gives CASSPRGTGRENIQYF.

The chain carries TRBV12-5 and TRBJ1-6, with D perhaps matching TRBD1 (5 bases). Germline V gene sequence: CDR1 LGHNT, CDR2 FRNRAP. The CDR3 consists of 13 residues. CDR3 in amino acids: CADPPTGNSPLHF. CDR3 sequence (DNA): TGTGCCGACCCCCCCACAGGTAATTCACCCCTCCACTTT. The full variable domain, in which reference TRBV12-5 and TRBJ1-6 provide the parts outside the CDR3, is DARVTQTPRHKVTEMGQEVTMRCQPILGHNTVFWYRQTMMQGLELLAYFRNRAPLDDSGMPKDRFSAEMPDATLATLKIQPSEPRDSAVYFCADPPTGNSPLHFGNGTRLTVT.

This clone has a count of ten or more. This chain uses TRBV9 with TRBJ2-7; D might be TRBD2 (5 bases). Trimming removed 0 bases at V and 5 bases at J, with 9 bases between. The CDR3 runs to 13 residues. Germline values: CDR1 SGDLS, CDR2 YYNGEE. The DNA for the CDR3 is TGTGCCAGCAGCGTAGAACTAGACCACGAGCAGTACTTC. Its translation: CASSVELDHEQYF. The full variable domain, in which reference TRBV9 and TRBJ2-7 provide the parts outside the CDR3, is DSGVTQTPKHLITATGQRVTLRCSPRSGDLSVYWYQQSLDQGLQFLIQYYNGEERAKGNILERFSAQQFPDLHSELNLSSLELGDSALYFCASSVELDHEQYFGPGTRLTVT.

This chain uses TRBV12-5 with TRBJ2-3; 11 bases line up with TRBD2. CDR1 is LGHNT and CDR2 is FRNRAP in the germline V gene. The V and J ends lost 6 bases and 4 bases, in that order; junction bases with no gene match: 6. The CDR3 is 15 amino acids. CDR3 residues: CASGTSGLAADTQYF. For the CDR3, the DNA is TGTGCTAGTGGCACCTCGGGACTAGCGGCAGATACGCAGTATTTT.

This chain uses TRBV21-1 with TRBJ2-5; the table's D call TRBD1 went unverified against the DNA. TRBV21-1 constitutes a pseudogene. This CDR3 contains 19 residues. CDR3 DNA: TGTGCCAGCAGCAAATTGTATCCAGGGGGCGAAGTTTCCAAGGAGACCCAGTACTTC. This gives the protein CASSKLYPGGEVSKETQYF.

The J gene is TRBJ2-7, the V gene TRBV28, with 8 bases aligning to TRBD2. The germline gives CDR1 MDHEN, CDR2 SYDVKM. The CDR3 loop spans 15 amino acids. J was trimmed by 2 bases and V by 6 bases; bases with no gene match: 9. CDR3 region: CASSLDLRGAYEQYF. In nucleotides, the CDR3 is TGTGCCAGCAGCCTGGACTTGCGGGGGGCCTACGAGCAGTACTTC.

The V call is TRBV21-1, the J call TRBJ2-4; whether TRBD2, the table's D call, matches the DNA was not checked. TRBV21-1 is deemed a pseudogene. CDR3 size: 17 residues. The CDR3 bases are TGTGCCAGCAGCAGGGTAGCGGGGGCGATAGCCAAAAACATTCAGTACTTC. It yields the protein CASSRVAGAIAKNIQYF.

V gene TRBV19 combines with J gene TRBJ2-1; tentative D call: TRBD2 (5 bases). Trimming took off 6 bases at V and 6 bases at J, with 15 bases between the two ends. This CDR3 spans 14 amino acids. Germline CDR1 reads LNHDA; CDR2 reads SQIVND (reference sequence). CDR3 loop: CASRDAGPLNEQFF. The CDR3 nucleotides read TGTGCCAGTAGGGACGCGGGCCCCCTCAATGAGCAGTTCTTC.

The rearrangement links TRBV19 to TRBJ2-7, with TRBD1 matching over 9 bases. This CDR3 has 15 amino acids. Germline values: CDR1 LNHDA, CDR2 SQIVND (reference sequence). The junction had 13 bases not matched to a gene; V was cut back by 8 bases and J by 5 bases. CDR3 coding DNA: TGTGCCAGTCGCAAAACCGGGACAGGGAAACACGAGCAGTACTTC. Amino acid sequence: CASRKTGTGKHEQYF.